Listed below are T cell receptor beta chains from one sample, sequenced in a study of cytomegalovirus exposure and HLA in healthy donors. Clones were sequenced by immunoSEQ multiplex PCR, and TCRdb holds only the in-frame ones, with some missing. The sample has under 200,000 clones, about 81% seen once. Sequenced material: PBMCs. These receptors all come from a girl aged 5-17 years in good health and CMV-seropositive. The CDR3 runs from the conserved cysteine through the conserved F or W. The D gene is left open where the match is weak. Some rows have no size entry. The others give once, few or many, or a class for an expanded clone.

cdr3_aa: CASSGGLAGETQYF; cdr3_nt: TGTGCCAGCAGTGGGGGACTAGCGGGAGAGACCCAGTACTTC; clone_size: .; d_call: TRBD2; v_call: TRBV2; j_call: TRBJ2-5
cdr3_aa: CASSDSPSVSTDTQYF; cdr3_nt: TGTGCCAGCAGTGACAGTCCTAGCGTTAGCACAGATACGCAGTATTTT; clone_size: .; d_call: .; v_call: TRBV2; j_call: TRBJ2-3
cdr3_aa: CASSQVEDVSYEQYF; cdr3_nt: TGCGCCAGCAGCCAAGTGGAGGATGTCAGCTACGAGCAGTACTTC; clone_size: few; d_call: .; v_call: TRBV4-1; j_call: TRBJ2-7
cdr3_aa: CASSAGTRGLPQHF; cdr3_nt: TGTGCCTCATCGGCCGGGACAAGGGGTTTGCCCCAGCATTTT; clone_size: .; d_call: .; v_call: TRBV30; j_call: TRBJ1-5
cdr3_aa: CASSLDAGGYEQYF; cdr3_nt: TGTGCCAGCAGCTTAGATGCGGGGGGCTACGAGCAGTACTTC; clone_size: once; d_call: TRBD2; v_call: TRBV7-6; j_call: TRBJ2-7
cdr3_aa: CASSRINPYEQYF; cdr3_nt: TGTGCCAGCAGCAGGATAAACCCCTACGAGCAGTACTTC; clone_size: .; d_call: .; v_call: TRBV28; j_call: TRBJ2-7
cdr3_aa: CASSRLAGNQETQYF; cdr3_nt: TGCGCCAGCAGCCGTCTAGCGGGTAACCAAGAGACCCAGTACTTC; clone_size: .; d_call: TRBD2; v_call: TRBV5-1; j_call: TRBJ2-5
cdr3_aa: CASSEDSPEQYF; cdr3_nt: TGTGCCAGCAGCGAGGACAGCCCCGAGCAGTACTTC; clone_size: .; d_call: .; v_call: TRBV2; j_call: TRBJ2-7
cdr3_aa: CASSFWGQYNEKLFF; cdr3_nt: TGTGCCAGCAGCTTTTGGGGGCAGTATAATGAAAAACTGTTTTTT; clone_size: .; d_call: .; v_call: TRBV11-2; j_call: TRBJ1-4
cdr3_aa: CASSLVAGSDEQYF; cdr3_nt: TGTGCCAGCAGCTTAGTCGCCGGTTCCGACGAGCAGTACTTC; clone_size: .; d_call: .; v_call: TRBV7-9; j_call: TRBJ2-7
cdr3_aa: CASSPHALFGRAQETQYF; cdr3_nt: TGTGCCAGCAGCCCTCATGCTCTTTTCGGGAGGGCCCAAGAGACCCAGTACTTC; clone_size: .; d_call: TRBD2; v_call: TRBV11-2; j_call: TRBJ2-5
cdr3_aa: CASSFGTGYYEQYF; cdr3_nt: TGTGCCAGCAGCTTTGGGACAGGGTACTACGAGCAGTACTTC; clone_size: .; d_call: TRBD1; v_call: TRBV7-2; j_call: TRBJ2-7
cdr3_aa: CASKGRSGNTIYF; cdr3_nt: TGTGCCAGCAAGGGGCGTTCGGGAAACACCATATATTTT; clone_size: few; d_call: .; v_call: TRBV6-5; j_call: TRBJ1-3
cdr3_aa: CSVVSRASSYEQYF; cdr3_nt: TGCAGCGTTGTTTCCAGGGCGAGCTCCTACGAGCAGTACTTC; clone_size: .; d_call: .; v_call: TRBV29-1; j_call: TRBJ2-7
cdr3_aa: CASFRPGQRNQPQHF; cdr3_nt: TGTGCCAGCTTTAGACCGGGACAGCGAAATCAGCCCCAGCATTTT; clone_size: .; d_call: TRBD1; v_call: TRBV28; j_call: TRBJ1-5
cdr3_aa: CASSLMGLAGPPDTQYF; cdr3_nt: TGTGCCAGCAGCTTAATGGGCCTAGCGGGACCCCCGGACACGCAGTATTTT; clone_size: .; d_call: TRBD2; v_call: TRBV7-3; j_call: TRBJ2-3
cdr3_aa: CASTWDSWANQPQHF; cdr3_nt: TGTGCCAGCACATGGGACAGCTGGGCCAATCAGCCCCAGCATTTT; clone_size: once; d_call: TRBD1; v_call: TRBV6-4; j_call: TRBJ1-5
cdr3_aa: CASSANRVYYEQYF; cdr3_nt: TGTGCCAGCAGTGCAAACAGGGTTTACTACGAGCAGTACTTC; clone_size: .; d_call: .; v_call: TRBV6-1; j_call: TRBJ2-7
cdr3_aa: CASSLLYNEQFF; cdr3_nt: TGTGCCAGCAGTTTACTGTACAATGAGCAGTTCTTC; clone_size: .; d_call: .; v_call: TRBV28; j_call: TRBJ2-1
cdr3_aa: CAINLNTGNPDTQYF; cdr3_nt: TGTGCCATCAACCTTAACACAGGGAACCCAGATACGCAGTATTTT; clone_size: .; d_call: .; v_call: TRBV10-3; j_call: TRBJ2-3
cdr3_aa: CASSPEQGNEQFF; cdr3_nt: TGTGCCAGCAGTCCGGAACAGGGTAATGAGCAGTTCTTC; clone_size: once; d_call: .; v_call: TRBV2; j_call: TRBJ2-1
cdr3_aa: CASSVTGDSLNYGYTF; cdr3_nt: TGCGCCAGCAGCGTGACAGGGGATTCCCTTAACTATGGCTACACCTTC; clone_size: .; d_call: TRBD1; v_call: TRBV5-1; j_call: TRBJ1-2
cdr3_aa: CASSLYFPQGGALFF; cdr3_nt: TGTGCCAGCAGTTTATATTTCCCCCAAGGGGGCGCGCTGTTTTTT; clone_size: .; d_call: TRBD1; v_call: TRBV28; j_call: TRBJ2-2
cdr3_aa: CAISEKEGVSYEQYF; cdr3_nt: TGTGCCATCAGTGAGAAAGAGGGGGTCTCCTACGAGCAGTACTTC; clone_size: once; d_call: .; v_call: TRBV10-3; j_call: TRBJ2-7
cdr3_aa: CATSWDRDYEQYF; cdr3_nt: TGTGCCACCTCCTGGGACAGGGACTACGAGCAGTACTTC; clone_size: few; d_call: TRBD1; v_call: TRBV2; j_call: TRBJ2-7
cdr3_aa: CASSLGQGLTDTQYF; cdr3_nt: TGTGCCAGCAGCTTGGGGCAGGGTTTGACAGATACGCAGTATTTT; clone_size: few; d_call: .; v_call: TRBV7-8; j_call: TRBJ2-3
cdr3_aa: CASSLAGTSEYNEQFF; cdr3_nt: TGTGCTAGCAGCTTAGCCGGGACTAGCGAATACAATGAGCAGTTCTTC; clone_size: .; d_call: TRBD2; v_call: TRBV7-7; j_call: TRBJ2-1
cdr3_aa: CASSDRTLQETQYF; cdr3_nt: TGTGCCAGCAGTGACCGGACACTCCAAGAGACCCAGTACTTC; clone_size: .; d_call: .; v_call: TRBV25-1; j_call: TRBJ2-5
cdr3_aa: CASSLRRGDGSGNTIYF; cdr3_nt: TGTGCCAGCAGCTTACGCCGGGGGGACGGCTCTGGAAACACCATATATTTT; clone_size: once; d_call: .; v_call: TRBV11-2; j_call: TRBJ1-3
cdr3_aa: CASSSWGGSGYTF; cdr3_nt: TGTGCCAGCAGCTCCTGGGGGGGCTCTGGCTACACCTTC; clone_size: .; d_call: .; v_call: TRBV7-9; j_call: TRBJ1-2
cdr3_aa: CASSRGGRDTEAFF; cdr3_nt: TGTGCCAGCAGCCGAGGGGGGAGGGACACTGAAGCTTTCTTT; clone_size: .; d_call: .; v_call: TRBV7-6; j_call: TRBJ1-1
cdr3_aa: CASSPRGLDLYEQYF; cdr3_nt: TGTGCCAGCAGCCCCAGGGGGCTTGACCTCTACGAGCAGTACTTC; clone_size: .; d_call: TRBD1; v_call: TRBV5-6; j_call: TRBJ2-7
cdr3_aa: CASSLARINQPQHF; cdr3_nt: TGTGCCAGCAGTTTAGCCAGGATCAATCAGCCCCAGCATTTT; clone_size: .; d_call: .; v_call: TRBV28; j_call: TRBJ1-5
cdr3_aa: CSVRGRLNDYEQYF; cdr3_nt: TGCAGCGTCCGCGGCAGACTCAACGATTACGAGCAGTACTTC; clone_size: .; d_call: .; v_call: TRBV29-1; j_call: TRBJ2-7
cdr3_aa: CASSNNRGAGTDTQYF; cdr3_nt: TGTGCCAGTAGTAACAACAGGGGAGCGGGCACAGATACGCAGTATTTT; clone_size: .; d_call: TRBD1; v_call: TRBV19; j_call: TRBJ2-3
cdr3_aa: CASSEPGQGPYNEQFF; cdr3_nt: TGCGCCAGCAGTGAGCCGGGACAGGGACCCTACAATGAGCAGTTCTTC; clone_size: .; d_call: TRBD1; v_call: TRBV10-1; j_call: TRBJ2-1
cdr3_aa: CASSLLAGEQETQYF; cdr3_nt: TGTGCCAGCAGTTTACTAGCGGGGGAACAAGAGACCCAGTACTTC; clone_size: .; d_call: TRBD2; v_call: TRBV27; j_call: TRBJ2-5
cdr3_aa: CASSLAGENIQYF; cdr3_nt: TGTGCCAGCAGCTTAGCGGGGGAAAACATTCAGTACTTC; clone_size: .; d_call: .; v_call: TRBV11-2; j_call: TRBJ2-4
cdr3_aa: CASSTPGQGAYEQYF; cdr3_nt: TGTGCCAGCAGCACCCCGGGACAGGGGGCCTACGAGCAGTACTTC; clone_size: .; d_call: TRBD1; v_call: TRBV28; j_call: TRBJ2-7
cdr3_aa: CASSQRTDYTDTQYF; cdr3_nt: TGCGCCAGCAGCCAACGGACGGACTACACAGATACGCAGTATTTT; clone_size: .; d_call: .; v_call: TRBV4-1; j_call: TRBJ2-3
cdr3_aa: CASSLGTGGYQPQHF; cdr3_nt: TGTGCCAGCAGTCTCGGGACAGGCGGGTATCAGCCCCAGCATTTT; clone_size: .; d_call: TRBD1; v_call: TRBV2; j_call: TRBJ1-5
cdr3_aa: CASSERESGANVLTF; cdr3_nt: TGTGCCAGCAGTGAGCGGGAGTCCGGGGCCAACGTCCTGACTTTC; clone_size: .; d_call: TRBD2; v_call: TRBV6-1; j_call: TRBJ2-6
cdr3_aa: CASSQPGQGYEQYF; cdr3_nt: TGCGCCAGCAGCCAACCAGGACAGGGCTACGAGCAGTACTTC; clone_size: .; d_call: TRBD1; v_call: TRBV5-1; j_call: TRBJ2-7
cdr3_aa: CAWGQGAVGNTIYF; cdr3_nt: TGTGCCTGGGGACAGGGGGCTGTTGGAAACACCATATATTTT; clone_size: .; d_call: TRBD1; v_call: TRBV30; j_call: TRBJ1-3
cdr3_aa: CASKPPSAGGLETQYF; cdr3_nt: TGTGCCAGCAAACCTCCCTCGGCGGGGGGGCTCGAGACCCAGTACTTC; clone_size: .; d_call: TRBD2; v_call: TRBV2; j_call: TRBJ2-5
cdr3_aa: CASSEPGWDNPSTDTQYF; cdr3_nt: TGTGCCAGCAGTGAGCCGGGATGGGACAACCCTAGCACAGATACGCAGTATTTT; clone_size: .; d_call: .; v_call: TRBV25-1; j_call: TRBJ2-3
cdr3_aa: CASRDRGAGEKLFF; cdr3_nt: TGTGCCAGCAGGGACAGGGGTGCCGGGGAAAAACTGTTTTTT; clone_size: few; d_call: TRBD1; v_call: TRBV2; j_call: TRBJ1-4
cdr3_aa: CAISDGQGSSYNEQFF; cdr3_nt: TGTGCCATCAGCGACGGACAGGGAAGCTCCTACAATGAGCAGTTCTTC; clone_size: .; d_call: TRBD1; v_call: TRBV10-3; j_call: TRBJ2-1
cdr3_aa: CASSRGGGDLFPNTEAFF; cdr3_nt: TGTGCCAGCAGTCGCGGGGGGGGCGATTTATTCCCGAACACTGAAGCTTTCTTT; clone_size: few; d_call: .; v_call: TRBV27; j_call: TRBJ1-1
cdr3_aa: CASRTRGGLGGELFF; cdr3_nt: TGTGCCAGTAGAACTAGGGGAGGATTGGGCGGGGAGCTGTTTTTT; clone_size: .; d_call: .; v_call: TRBV19; j_call: TRBJ2-2
cdr3_aa: CASSPAGGTGGYEQYF; cdr3_nt: TGCGCCAGCAGCCCGGCGGGCGGAACCGGGGGGTACGAGCAGTACTTC; clone_size: once; d_call: TRBD2; v_call: TRBV5-1; j_call: TRBJ2-7
cdr3_aa: CASSRPGTGEDTQYF; cdr3_nt: TGTGCCAGCAGTCGTCCCGGGACAGGGGAGGATACGCAGTATTTT; clone_size: .; d_call: TRBD1; v_call: TRBV28; j_call: TRBJ2-3
cdr3_aa: CASSLVQGNTEAFF; cdr3_nt: TGTGCCAGCAGCTTGGTTCAGGGAAACACTGAAGCTTTCTTT; clone_size: .; d_call: .; v_call: TRBV7-8; j_call: TRBJ1-1
cdr3_aa: CASRHDKVFEKLFF; cdr3_nt: TGTGCCAGCAGACACGACAAGGTTTTCGAAAAACTGTTTTTT; clone_size: .; d_call: .; v_call: TRBV28; j_call: TRBJ1-4
cdr3_aa: CASSLDRFQETQYF; cdr3_nt: TGTGCCAGCAGCTTAGACAGGTTTCAAGAGACCCAGTACTTC; clone_size: .; d_call: .; v_call: TRBV11-2; j_call: TRBJ2-5
cdr3_aa: CASREGTVNTIYF; cdr3_nt: TGTGCCAGCAGGGAGGGTACGGTCAACACCATATATTTT; clone_size: .; d_call: .; v_call: TRBV27; j_call: TRBJ1-3
cdr3_aa: CASSLAGRAGETQYF; cdr3_nt: TGTGCCAGCAGCTTGGCCGGGAGGGCGGGGGAGACCCAGTACTTC; clone_size: .; d_call: TRBD2; v_call: TRBV5-8; j_call: TRBJ2-5
cdr3_aa: CATPITMSTGELFF; cdr3_nt: TGTGCCACCCCAATTACGATGAGCACCGGGGAGCTGTTTTTT; clone_size: .; d_call: .; v_call: TRBV6-1; j_call: TRBJ2-2
cdr3_aa: CASSPQGRETQYF; cdr3_nt: TGTGCCAGCTCACCCCAGGGGAGAGAGACCCAGTACTTC; clone_size: .; d_call: .; v_call: TRBV18; j_call: TRBJ2-5